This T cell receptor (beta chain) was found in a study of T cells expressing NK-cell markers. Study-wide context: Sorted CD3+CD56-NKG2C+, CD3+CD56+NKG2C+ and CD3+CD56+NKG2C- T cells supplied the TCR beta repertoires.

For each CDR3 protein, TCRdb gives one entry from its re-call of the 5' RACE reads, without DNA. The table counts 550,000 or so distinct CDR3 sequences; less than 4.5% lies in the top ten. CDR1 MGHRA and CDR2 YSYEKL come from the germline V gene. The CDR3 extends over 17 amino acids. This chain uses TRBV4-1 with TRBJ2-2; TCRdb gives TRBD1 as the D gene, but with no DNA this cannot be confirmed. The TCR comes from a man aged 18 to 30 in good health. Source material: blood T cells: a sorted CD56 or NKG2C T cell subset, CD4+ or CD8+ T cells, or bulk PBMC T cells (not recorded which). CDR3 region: CASSQDQARGQAGELFF.